This T cell receptor (beta chain) was recovered during a study of cytomegalovirus exposure and HLA in healthy donors. Broader study findings: Among the CMV-associated chains, a few were confirmed in vitro as specific for CMV antigens.

Worth noting for this clone: The antigen is not known.

This PCR relied on a set of 60 Vbeta primers and 13 Jbeta primers. Sequencing was performed with immunoSEQ multiplex PCR; in TCRdb, only in-frame clones are kept and a portion is missing. Among more than 100,000 clones, approximately 77% were seen once, and the ten largest hold 1.3%. The TCR comes from a woman aged 40 to 50 in good health and CMV-seronegative. The specimen was PBMCs.

This CDR3 is CASGLVAGYGYTF. CDR3 nucleotide sequence: TGTGCTAGTGGTTTGGTAGCGGGATATGGCTACACCTTC. The chain recombines TRBV12-5 with TRBJ1-2; no definite D call. V dropped 0 bases and J dropped 5 bases, with 7 bases sitting between them. This CDR3 has 13 residues. Germline V gene lookup returns CDR1 LGHNT and CDR2 FRNRAP.